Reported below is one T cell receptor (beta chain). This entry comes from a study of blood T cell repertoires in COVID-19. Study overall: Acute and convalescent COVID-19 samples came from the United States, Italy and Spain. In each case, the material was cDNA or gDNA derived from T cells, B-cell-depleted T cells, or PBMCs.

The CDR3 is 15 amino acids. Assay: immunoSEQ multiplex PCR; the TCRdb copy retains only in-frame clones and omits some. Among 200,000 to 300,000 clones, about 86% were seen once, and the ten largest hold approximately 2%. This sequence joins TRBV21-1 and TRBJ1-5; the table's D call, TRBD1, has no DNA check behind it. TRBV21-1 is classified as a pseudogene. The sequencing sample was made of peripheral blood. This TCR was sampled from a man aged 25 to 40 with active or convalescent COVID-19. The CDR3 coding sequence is TGTGCCAGCAGCAGGCAAGGGGTTTCGAATCAGCCCCAGCATTTT. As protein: CASSRQGVSNQPQHF.